The rows below give T cell receptor beta chains drawn from one sample of a study of blood T cell repertoires in COVID-19. The assay was immunoSEQ multiplex PCR, and TCRdb's table has in-frame clones only and misses some. There are some 110,000 clones in the sample; 86% occur only once, and approximately 7.2% lies in the top ten. Sequencing used peripheral blood. Receptors originate from a man aged 65 to 85 who had recovered from COVID-19. Both conserved end residues are part of each CDR3. Each record gives: clone size, V gene, J gene, D gene, CDR3 DNA, CDR3 protein. D genes are given only for firm matches. The listing skips clone size in some rows; elsewhere it reads once, few, many or a size class.

NA	TRBV15	TRBJ1-5	NA	TGTGCCACCAGCAGGGACATACTTGCCAATCAGCCCCAGCATTTT	CATSRDILANQPQHF
NA	TRBV2	TRBJ1-1	NA	TGTGCCAGCAGCAGGGGTTACACTGAAGCTTTCTTT	CASSRGYTEAFF
NA	TRBV9	TRBJ2-1	NA	TGTGCCAGCAGCCCTAACCCGGGACACCGAATGATTAGTGAGCAGTTCTTC	CASSPNPGHRMISEQFF
NA	TRBV7-2	TRBJ2-1	NA	TGTGCCAGCAGCTTATCAAAGACTCACTCTTCCCTCAATGAGCAGTTCTTC	CASSLSKTHSSLNEQFF
NA	TRBV10-3	TRBJ1-2	TRBD1	TGTGCCATCAGGGGAGGACAGGAGAACTATGGCTACACCTTC	CAIRGGQENYGYTF
once	TRBV10-3	TRBJ2-3	TRBD2	TGTGCCATCAGTTCCGGGACTAGCGGGAGGCCTCCCACAGATACGCAGTATTTT	CAISSGTSGRPPTDTQYF
NA	TRBV19	TRBJ1-5	NA	TGTGCCAGTACCTTACATAGCAATCAGCCCCAGCATTTT	CASTLHSNQPQHF
NA	TRBV24-1	TRBJ2-7	NA	TGTGCCACCAGTGATGGGGCTTCTGTCCTCTACGAGCAGTACTTC	CATSDGASVLYEQYF
few	TRBV19	TRBJ1-1	TRBD1	TGTGCCAGTAGTATGGGACAGCTTGAAGCTTTCTTT	CASSMGQLEAFF
NA	TRBV20-1	TRBJ2-7	NA	TGCAGTGCTAGTTCCCCAAACAGGGCGAGCTCCTACGAGCAGTACTTC	CSASSPNRASSYEQYF
once	TRBV28	TRBJ2-7	TRBD1	TGTGCCAGCAGAACTCCAGGGACAGGCGGCTACGAGCAGTACTTC	CASRTPGTGGYEQYF
medium-sized	TRBV6-6	TRBJ1-1	NA	TGTGCCAGCACTATGAACACTGAAGCTTTCTTT	CASTMNTEAFF
once	TRBV5-1	TRBJ2-1	TRBD2	TGCGCCAGCAGCCCCCGACTAGCGGGTTCTGCAATCAATGAGCAGTTCTTC	CASSPRLAGSAINEQFF
few	TRBV27	TRBJ1-1	TRBD1	TGTGCCAGCAAGTATCAGGGGGCCTCTGAAGCTTTCTTT	CASKYQGASEAFF
NA	TRBV6-5	TRBJ2-7	NA	TGTGCCAGCAGTAAGGACAGTTCCTACGAGCAGTACTTC	CASSKDSSYEQYF
many	TRBV10-1	TRBJ2-5	TRBD1	TGCGCCAGCAGTGAGTCGACAGGGTTGATGCAAGAGACCCAGTACTTC	CASSESTGLMQETQYF
NA	TRBV12-3/TRBV12-4	TRBJ1-3	NA	TGTGCCAGCACCCTAGGCTCTGGAAACACCATATATTTT	CASTLGSGNTIYF
NA	TRBV6-5	TRBJ2-5	NA	TGTGCCAGCAGACGGACACTCCAAGAGACCCAGTACTTC	CASRRTLQETQYF
NA	TRBV19	TRBJ1-1	TRBD1	TGTGCCAGTAGCCTAATTCGGTACAGGGGAGACACTGAAGCTTTCTTT	CASSLIRYRGDTEAFF
few	TRBV3-1/TRBV3-2	TRBJ2-5	NA	TGTGCCAGCAGCCAATTTTTCCTCCAAGAGACCCAGTACTTC	CASSQFFLQETQYF
many	TRBV28	TRBJ1-5	TRBD1	TGTGCCAGCAGGGGTGGGACAGTTTATAGCAATCAGCCCCAGCATTTT	CASRGGTVYSNQPQHF
NA	TRBV19	TRBJ1-6	NA	TGTGCCAGTCTCGACCTGCCGGGGTCACCCCTCCACTTT	CASLDLPGSPLHF
many	TRBV4-2	TRBJ1-2	NA	TGTGCCAGCAGCCCCCTAGGTCAGGGGAGCTATGGCTACACCTTC	CASSPLGQGSYGYTF
NA	TRBV6-1	TRBJ1-2	NA	TGTGCCAGCAGTGAGCAGGGTAGCTATGGCTACACCTTC	CASSEQGSYGYTF
NA	TRBV3-1/TRBV3-2	TRBJ1-1	NA	TGTGCCAGCAGCCCCCCCGAGGGAAGGACTGAAGCTTTCTTT	CASSPPEGRTEAFF
NA	TRBV28	TRBJ1-2	NA	TGTGCCAGTTCATTGGGGGGGCTTGGCTACACCTTC	CASSLGGLGYTF
NA	TRBV9	TRBJ2-7	TRBD2	TGTGCCAGCAGCGCCTTGGCGGGAGGGTGGTCCGAGCAGTACTTC	CASSALAGGWSEQYF